The entry below gives a single T cell receptor (beta chain) sequence along with its context. The antigen remains unidentified. V was trimmed by 1 base and J by 11 bases, leaving 13 bases between them. In germline, CDR1 is SGHDN, CDR2 FVKESK. The CDR3 has 13 residues. These data come from a study of T cells in Graves' hyperthyroidism and ophthalmopathy. Study-wide findings and caveats: Ophthalmopathy was identified by the model a median about 6.4 months ahead of onset.

Uncontrolled infection, other autoimmune disease, pregnancy and lactation each barred patients from inclusion. PBMCs were collected from a roughly 9.7 ml volume of fresh peripheral blood. The CDR3 regions of TCR beta were amplified from RNA transcripts. TCR CDR3 regions were first amplified by RT-PCR with HTBI primers. TCRdb fed the multiplex PCR reads into MiXCR, producing one record per CDR3 protein. The sample holds 450,000 to 600,000 distinct CDR3 sequences, 20% seen once. The sequenced sample consisted of blood. The chain uses TRBV14 and TRBJ2-3; D gene unclear. The TCR was taken from a man aged 40-50 years with Graves' ophthalmopathy. The CDR3 protein is CASSQGPPIGQYF. The DNA for the CDR3 is TGTGCCAGCAGCCAAGGGCCACCCATCGGGCAGTATTTT.